A selection of T cell receptor beta chains follows, all from one sample in a study of cytomegalovirus exposure and HLA in healthy donors. This table comes from immunoSEQ multiplex PCR, and its TCRdb copy is limited to in-frame clones, with some not included. Here the sample spans over 200,000 clones, 75% to 85% being singletons. The source material was PBMCs. The origin of the receptors is a woman between 55 and 75 years old in good health and CMV-seropositive. Both conserved end residues are trimmed from each CDR3. Size is omitted from some rows. Given values are once, few, many or a class for expanded clones.

size,J,V,CDR3
.,TRBJ1-2,TRBV15,ATRRQGRDYGYT
.,TRBJ1-3,TRBV2,ASSPQGNTIY
once,TRBJ2-7,TRBV11-2,ASSLGPSYYEQY
.,TRBJ2-5,TRBV5-1,ASSVRLAGEETQY
.,TRBJ1-1,TRBV28,AAGEAVNTEAF
.,TRBJ2-5,TRBV2,ASSGPGGSLETQY
.,TRBJ2-7,TRBV5-3,ARSSTRQAACYEQY
.,TRBJ1-1,TRBV6-5,ASSYTLTGGGTEAF
.,TRBJ1-6,TRBV7-9,ASSSGFYNSPLH
.,TRBJ2-5,TRBV6-5,ASSYSRLAVLETQY
.,TRBJ1-2,TRBV15,ATSSEGTAYGYT
.,TRBJ1-2,TRBV5-1,ASSYGDSQSYT
.,TRBJ2-1,TRBV6-6,ASSYSSSSYNEQF
.,TRBJ1-3,TRBV2,ARAREGNTIY
.,TRBJ1-5,TRBV18,ASSPFNTGGRNQPQH
.,TRBJ1-1,TRBV15,ATSRDMNTEAF
.,TRBJ1-4,TRBV10-2,ASSEVNRGTEKLF
.,TRBJ1-2,TRBV15,ATSRDLAVSRYGYT
.,TRBJ2-1,TRBV6-6,ASRSTRGPNEQF
.,TRBJ2-7,TRBV19,ASSIDGRAGYEQY
.,TRBJ1-2,TRBV16,ASSLQGFDGYT
.,TRBJ1-5,TRBV6-5,ASSEEWSNQPQH
.,TRBJ1-6,TRBV9,ASRRDNSPLH